The T cell receptor (beta chain) under discussion was sequenced for a study of CD4 T cells in relation to SARS-CoV-2 and coronaviruses. The unexposed donors gave CD4+ T cells in about 2010-2019, prior to COVID-19. CD4+ T cells were isolated from the cells after about nine days of culture. The CDR3 consists of 13 residues. The V and J ends lost 3 bases and 4 bases respectively, with 9 bases between them. A word on this clone: Its matching antigen is unknown.

Measured with immunoSEQ multiplex PCR; TCRdb has only the in-frame clones, and not every one. The sample holds 20,000 or so clones, roughly 80% seen once. This chain joins TRBV12-3 or TRBV12-4 and TRBJ1-1; no clear D gene. Sequenced sample: CD4+ T cells from PBMCs, cultured in vitro. The TCR comes from a human donor in good health. CDR3 sequence reads: CASSLAEGTEAFF. CDR3 in DNA: TGTGCCAGCAGTTTGGCTGAGGGCACTGAAGCTTTCTTT.